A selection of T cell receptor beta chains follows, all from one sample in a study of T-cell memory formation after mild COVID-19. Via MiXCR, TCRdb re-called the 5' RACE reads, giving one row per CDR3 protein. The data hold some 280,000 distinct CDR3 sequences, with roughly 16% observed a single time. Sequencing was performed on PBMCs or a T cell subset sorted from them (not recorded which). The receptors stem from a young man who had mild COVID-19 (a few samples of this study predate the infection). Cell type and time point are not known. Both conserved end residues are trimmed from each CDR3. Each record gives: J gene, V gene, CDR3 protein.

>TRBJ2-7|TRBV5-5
ASSPGGGPYEQY
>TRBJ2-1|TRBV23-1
ASINRDSSEQF
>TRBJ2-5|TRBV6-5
ASRQEATGEASETQY
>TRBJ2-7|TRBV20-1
SAWTGSSYEQY
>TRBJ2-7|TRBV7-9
ASSGNIYEQY
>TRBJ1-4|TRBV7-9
ASSLGGFNEKLF
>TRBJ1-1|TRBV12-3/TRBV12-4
ASSYGRAGGTEAF
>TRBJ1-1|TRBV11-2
ASSYIYRGLTEAF
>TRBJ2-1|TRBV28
ASSEAILAGGTYNEQF
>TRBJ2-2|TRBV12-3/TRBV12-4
ASSIVAGELF
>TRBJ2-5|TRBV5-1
ASSLTLETQY